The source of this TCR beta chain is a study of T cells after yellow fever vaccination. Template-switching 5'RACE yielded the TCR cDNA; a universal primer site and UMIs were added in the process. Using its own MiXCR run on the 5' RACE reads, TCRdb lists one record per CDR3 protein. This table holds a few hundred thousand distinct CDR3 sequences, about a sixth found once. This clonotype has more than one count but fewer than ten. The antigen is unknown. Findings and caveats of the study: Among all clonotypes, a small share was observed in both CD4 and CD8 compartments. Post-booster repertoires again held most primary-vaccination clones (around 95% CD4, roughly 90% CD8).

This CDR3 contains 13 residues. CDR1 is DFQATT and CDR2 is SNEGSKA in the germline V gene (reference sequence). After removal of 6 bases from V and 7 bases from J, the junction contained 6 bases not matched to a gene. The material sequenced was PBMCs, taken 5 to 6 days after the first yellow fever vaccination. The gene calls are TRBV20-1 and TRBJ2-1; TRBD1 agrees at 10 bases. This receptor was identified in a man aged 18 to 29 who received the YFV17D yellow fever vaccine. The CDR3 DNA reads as TGCAGTGCCAGACAGGGGGCGGTTAATGAGCAGTTCTTC. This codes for CSARQGAVNEQFF.